Described below is a single T cell receptor beta chain sequence and its context. Its antigen remains unknown. Just one base apart from a much larger clone, this may be a read error. Amplification from RNA transcripts yielded the TCR beta CDR3 regions. RT-PCR was first run with HTBI primers, then multiplex PCR in a second round. TCRdb itself ran the multiplex PCR reads through MiXCR, one entry per CDR3 protein. Of some 1.1 million distinct CDR3 sequences detected, roughly two fifths appear once; the ten largest clones hold more than 9.5%. The data were obtained in a study of Graves' ophthalmopathy and Graves' hyperthyroidism. CDR1 and CDR2 from the germline V gene are DFQATT and SNEGSKA (reference sequence). V dropped 6 bases and J dropped 8; count of bases not matched to a gene: 10. The length of the CDR3 is 14 residues. General study findings and limits: It was with approximately 70% sensitivity and 72% to 75% specificity that the model predicted ophthalmopathy progression.

Sequencing was carried out using peripheral blood or thyroid tissue (not recorded which). The V gene is TRBV20-1, the J gene TRBJ2-7; 13 nucleotides line up with TRBD2. This TCR was sampled from an adult man with Graves' hyperthyroidism. DNA for the CDR3: TGCAGTGCCGATGGACTAGCGGGAGCATTCAAGCAGTACTTC. It yields the protein CSADGLAGAFKQYF.